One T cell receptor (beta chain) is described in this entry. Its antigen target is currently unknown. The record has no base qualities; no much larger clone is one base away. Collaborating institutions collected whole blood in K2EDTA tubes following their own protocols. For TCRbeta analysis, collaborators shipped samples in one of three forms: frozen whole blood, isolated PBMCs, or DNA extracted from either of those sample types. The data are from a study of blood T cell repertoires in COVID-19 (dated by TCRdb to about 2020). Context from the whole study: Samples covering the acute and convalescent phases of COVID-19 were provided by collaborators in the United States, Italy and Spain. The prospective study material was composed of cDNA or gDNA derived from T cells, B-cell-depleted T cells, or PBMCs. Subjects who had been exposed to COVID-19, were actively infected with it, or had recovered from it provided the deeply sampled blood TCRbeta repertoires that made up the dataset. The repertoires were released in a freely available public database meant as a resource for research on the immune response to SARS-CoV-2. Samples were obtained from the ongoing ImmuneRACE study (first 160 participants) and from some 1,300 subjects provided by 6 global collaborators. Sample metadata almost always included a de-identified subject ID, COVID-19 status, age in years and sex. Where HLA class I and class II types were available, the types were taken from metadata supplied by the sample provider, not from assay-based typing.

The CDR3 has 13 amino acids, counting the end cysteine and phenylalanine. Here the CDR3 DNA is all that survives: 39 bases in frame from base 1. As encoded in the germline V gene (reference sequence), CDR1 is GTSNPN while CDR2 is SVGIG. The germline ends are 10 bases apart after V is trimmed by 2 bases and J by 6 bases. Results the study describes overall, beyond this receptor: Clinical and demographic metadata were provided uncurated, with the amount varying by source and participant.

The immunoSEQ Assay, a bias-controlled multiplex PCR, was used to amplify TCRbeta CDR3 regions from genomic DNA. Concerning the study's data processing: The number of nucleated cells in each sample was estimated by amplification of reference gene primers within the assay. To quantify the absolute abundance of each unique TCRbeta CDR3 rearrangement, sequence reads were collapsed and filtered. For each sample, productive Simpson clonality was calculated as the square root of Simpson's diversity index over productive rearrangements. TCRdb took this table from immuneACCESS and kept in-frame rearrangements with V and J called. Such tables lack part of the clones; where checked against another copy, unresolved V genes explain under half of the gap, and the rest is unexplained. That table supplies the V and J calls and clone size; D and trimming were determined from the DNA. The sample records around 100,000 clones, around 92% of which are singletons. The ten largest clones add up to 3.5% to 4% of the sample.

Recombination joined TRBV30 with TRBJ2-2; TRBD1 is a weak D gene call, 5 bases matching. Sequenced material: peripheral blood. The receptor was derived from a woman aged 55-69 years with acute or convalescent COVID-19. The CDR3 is CAWSRGRAGELFF. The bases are TGTGCCTGGAGTAGGGGAAGGGCCGGGGAGCTGTTTTTT.